These T cell receptor beta chains were read from a single sample in a study of post-analysis software for immune sequencing data. One entry per CDR3 protein, called by TCRdb with MiXCR from the PCR reads. The sample has roughly 540,000 distinct CDR3 sequences; roughly 34% are singletons. Sequencing input: blood. The receptors derive from a girl aged 2-17 years with multiple sclerosis. CDR3s include the opening cysteine and the closing phenylalanine or tryptophan. D genes are given only for firm matches. Size tells how often a clone was seen (once, few, many) or the class of an expanded clone, and some rows leave it out.

TRBJ2-4 | - | TRBV20-1 | few | CSAHQSIAKNIQYF | TGCAGTGCCCACCAGTCCATAGCCAAAAACATTCAGTACTTC
TRBJ2-1 | TRBD1 | TRBV18 | - | CASSTRQGGSYNEQFF | TGTGCCAGCTCAACCCGACAGGGCGGTTCCTACAATGAGCAGTTCTTC
TRBJ2-7 | - | TRBV20-1 | - | CSGKGGDEQYF | TGCAGTGGGAAGGGGGGGGACGAGCAGTACTTC
TRBJ2-1 | - | TRBV29-1 | - | CSVARQVPYNEQFF | TGCAGCGTTGCACGGCAAGTTCCCTACAATGAGCAGTTCTTC
TRBJ2-5 | - | TRBV12-3/TRBV12-4 | few | CASSSKGLSTQYF | TGTGCCAGCAGCTCAAAGGGACTTTCGACCCAGTACTTC
TRBJ2-5 | TRBD1 | TRBV3-1 | few | CASSQDRGQGSQETQYF | TGTGCCAGCAGCCAAGATAGGGGACAGGGCTCTCAAGAGACCCAGTACTTC
TRBJ1-1 | TRBD1 | TRBV6-6 | - | CASSTLGQGKGTEAFF | TGTGCCAGCAGCACACTCGGACAGGGGAAGGGGACTGAAGCTTTCTTT
TRBJ1-1 | - | TRBV6-5 | - | CASRWGPGAEAFF | TGTGCCAGCCGATGGGGCCCAGGAGCTGAAGCTTTCTTT
TRBJ1-2 | TRBD1 | TRBV5-1 | few | CASSRDRAFGYTF | TGCGCCAGCAGCCGAGACAGGGCGTTTGGCTACACCTTC
TRBJ1-2 | - | TRBV29-1 | - | CSVRGDYGYTF | TGCAGCGTTCGGGGGGACTATGGCTACACCTTC
TRBJ2-5 | - | TRBV20-1 | few | CSATGLETQYF | TGCAGTGCTACGGGTTTAGAGACCCAGTACTTC
TRBJ1-2 | TRBD1 | TRBV4-1 | few | CASSQPGQGAGNYGYTF | TGCGCCAGCAGCCAACCGGGACAGGGGGCGGGTAACTATGGCTACACCTTC
TRBJ2-5 | TRBD1 | TRBV7-9 | few | CASSLRQGVKETQYF | TGTGCCAGCAGCTTAAGACAGGGGGTTAAAGAGACCCAGTACTTC
TRBJ2-5 | - | TRBV29-1 | few | CSVMTNQETQYF | TGCAGCGTGATGACGAACCAAGAGACCCAGTACTTC
TRBJ1-2 | TRBD1 | TRBV6-1 | few | CASSRQGTGGMFGYTF | TGTGCCAGCAGTCGACAAGGGACAGGGGGCATGTTTGGCTACACCTTC